This T cell receptor (beta chain) originates from a study of neurological immune-mediated disorders. Study results and limitations: Private repertoires in all groups were suggested, as expanded clones shared no CDR3 amino acid sequences across subjects.

This clonotype was picked up many times. Its antigen is undetermined. CDR1 and CDR2 from the germline V gene are SGHTA and FQGNSA. V was shortened by 5 bases and J by 3 bases, with 17 bases between the two germline ends. The CDR3 runs to 15 residues. Synthesis of cDNA used 5'RACE (with 10-nucleotide random UMIs). From 15-18 subjects, over 180 million TCR-beta sequences were obtained in each sequencing run. Via MiXCR, TCRdb re-called the 5' RACE reads, giving one row per CDR3 protein. The sample yields 30,000 to 35,000 distinct CDR3 sequences, about 4% seen once. The sorted libraries drew on about a million T cells that were CD4+ or CD8+.

The V and J genes are TRBV7-2 and TRBJ2-7; a possible D gene is TRBD2 (6 bases). The sequenced material came from CD4+ T cells from blood. This TCR was sampled from a woman aged 40 to 49 in good health. CDR3 DNA sequence: TGTGCCAGCAGCCCCCGGGGCGGGACCGACTACGAGCAGTACTTC. Translated: CASSPRGGTDYEQYF.